This T cell receptor beta chain was captured by sequencing in a study of T-cell memory formation after mild COVID-19 (dated by TCRdb to the early 2020s). Regarding the research as a whole: TCR sequence clusters from the two donors were largely donor specific. Two young, previously healthy adult volunteers made up the cohort, one male and one female. In two donors, T-cell clones that expanded and contracted after mild COVID-19 were followed by sequencing TCRalpha and TCRbeta repertoires longitudinally. General findings and caveats noted by the study authors: Balanced CD4/CD8 phenotypes were observed for clones contracting from day 15 to 85, whereas a bias towards CD4+ was observed for a second wave of clones expanding from day 15 to 37. The study included only a couple of mild cases, and larger cohorts that include severe cases with pre-infection samples were judged to be necessary. The second-wave clones that peaked on day 37 were not confirmed to be SARS-CoV-2 specific. Some responding clones were detected in pre-infection memory, which suggested that pre-existing cross-reactive memory T cells had joined the SARS-CoV-2 response. Contracting CD4+ clones appeared mostly in the CM and EM memory subsets, whereas CD8+ clones were enriched in EMRA.

Its CDR3 holds 15 amino acids, cysteine through phenylalanine. The retained sequence is limited to the CDR3, 45 bases, with the frame set at the first base. V is cut by 3 bases and J by 2 bases, and the space between the germline ends is 14 bases. CDR1 and CDR2, looked up from the germline V gene, are MGHDK and SYGVNS. Ficoll-Paque density gradient centrifugation was the method used to isolate PBMCs. In the case of this clonotype: Which antigen it targets is not known. It has no much larger one-base neighbor in the sample; base qualities were not kept.

The sequencer listed for this sample is Illumina NovaSeq 6000. cDNA libraries for TCRalpha and TCRbeta were prepared by 5'RACE using constant-segment primers, with sample barcodes and unique molecular identifiers added. Trizol reagent was used to extract RNA from every sample. Library amplification was performed in two PCR steps, and a second sample barcode and Illumina TruSeq adapters were introduced in the second step. The libraries were sequenced on an Illumina NovaSeq using 2 x 150 bp paired-end reads. The authors' analysis ran thus. The reads were demultiplexed and collapsed into UMI-guided consensus sequences using migec v1.2.7. Using mixcr v2.1.11, UMI consensuses were aligned to TRA and TRB V and J templates and then assembled into clonotypes. Clonotypes were classified as expanded or contracted when called significant by both edgeR and NoisET, with noise models trained on biological replicates. For edgeR calls, the thresholds were a false discovery rate-adjusted p below 0.01 and a log2 fold-change of 1. As an exploratory analysis of dynamics, PCA with hierarchical clustering was applied to max-normalized trajectories of the 1000 most abundant clonotypes. Separately sequenced CD4+ and CD8+ repertoires were used to assign the CD4 or CD8 phenotype of responding clones. TCRdb took the public reads, trimmed them with fastp at Q25, ran MiXCR for clone calling and kept in-frame beta chains. Each record represents a unique CDR3 protein, reported with the most common genes and DNA among its rows. The V and J calls reflect TCRdb's pipeline rather than the authors' work. The sample has about 150,000 distinct CDR3 sequences on record, around 30% of them singletons. The top ten clones comprise more than 10% of the sample.

The V and J segments used are TRBV25-1 and TRBJ2-7, with a weak D call of TRBD2 (6 bases match). The sample was PBMCs or a T cell subset sorted from them (not recorded which). The clonotype comes from an adult woman who had mild COVID-19 (a few samples of this study predate the infection). The sample titles of this study are shuffled in the database, so cell type and time point are left out; the donor was told from shared clones. The CDR3 is CASSEGFGGTYEQYF. The nucleotides are TGTGCCAGCAGTGAGGGGTTCGGCGGGACCTACGAGCAGTACTTC.